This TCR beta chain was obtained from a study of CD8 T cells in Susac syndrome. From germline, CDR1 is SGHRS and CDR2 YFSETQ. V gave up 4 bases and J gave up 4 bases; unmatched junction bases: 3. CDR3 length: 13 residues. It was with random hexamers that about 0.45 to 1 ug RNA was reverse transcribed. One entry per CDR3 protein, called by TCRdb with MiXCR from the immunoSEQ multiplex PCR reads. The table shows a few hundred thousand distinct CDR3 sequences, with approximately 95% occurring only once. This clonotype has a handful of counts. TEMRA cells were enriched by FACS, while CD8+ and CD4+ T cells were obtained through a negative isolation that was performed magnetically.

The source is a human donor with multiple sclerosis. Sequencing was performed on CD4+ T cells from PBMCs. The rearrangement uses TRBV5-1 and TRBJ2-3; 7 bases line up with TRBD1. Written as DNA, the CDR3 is TGCGCCAGCAGCGACAGGGTGGCAGATACGCAGTATTTT. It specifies CASSDRVADTQYF.